This T cell receptor beta chain is drawn from a study of blood T cell repertoires in COVID-19. The data were produced by immunoSEQ multiplex PCR, yet TCRdb's version contains in-frame clones alone and is incomplete. This table has 150,000 to 200,000 clones, more than 75% appearing once. Germline values: CDR1 DFQATT, CDR2 SNEGSKA (reference sequence). After removal of 3 bases from V and 6 bases from J, the junction contained 15 bases not matched to a gene. This CDR3 is built from 16 residues. What was sequenced was peripheral blood. The receptor comes from a woman aged 45-65 years with active or convalescent COVID-19. The V and J genes are TRBV20-1 and TRBJ2-7; 9 bases line up with TRBD1. As DNA, the CDR3 is TGCAGTGCTAGTGTCCCCTTAGGACAGGGGACTGCCGAGCAGTACTTC. It yields the protein CSASVPLGQGTAEQYF.